This T cell receptor beta chain originates from a study of shared clonotypes between healthy human individuals. Study context: Plates per donor: three CD4 naive, three CD4 memory, two CD8 naive, one CD8 memory. General study points: The sharing of approximately 5.1% of naive CD4 clonotypes was seen across a handful of donors.

V lost 3 bases and J lost 5; bases outside the gene matches: 9. The CDR3 length is 16 residues. CDR1 is MDHEN and CDR2 is SYDVKM in the germline V gene. The sorted-subset replicate PCRs were given around 200 ng DNA, which is tens of thousands of T cell genomes. Method: immunoSEQ multiplex PCR; TCRdb's copy keeps in-frame clones and lacks some. The sample holds about 980,000 clones, 76% seen once. Comments on this clone: Antigen specificity is unknown.

The chain links TRBV28 to TRBJ1-1; 10 nucleotides agree with TRBD1. This receptor was identified in a man between 18 and 29 years old in good health. Sequenced input: memory CD4+ T cells sorted from blood. As to subset: CD45RA-negative fraction. The CDR3 DNA sequence: TGTGCCAGCAGTTTTCTTTCCTGGACAGGGGGGACTGAAGCTTTCTTT. It yields the protein CASSFLSWTGGTEAFF.